This T cell receptor (beta chain) was identified in a study of blood T cell repertoires in COVID-19. Some clones are missing from TCRdb's copy, which holds only in-frame ones; the method was immunoSEQ multiplex PCR. The sample includes some 180,000 clones, approximately 80% of them seen just once. The clonotype originates from a woman between 35 and 50 years old with COVID-19, enrolled during active disease. The sequencing sample was made of peripheral blood.

This CDR3 reads CASSLRGGAAYEQYF. As DNA, the CDR3 is TGTGCCAGCAGCCTTCGGGGAGGGGCGGCCTACGAGCAGTACTTC. The chain links TRBV3-1 (or the pseudogene TRBV3-2) to TRBJ2-7; 7 positions match TRBD2. CDR3 size: 15 residues. Germline lookup yields CDR1 LGHDT and CDR2 YNNKEL (reference sequence). J gave up 2 bases and V 4 bases, and 8 bases lay outside the gene matches.